This T cell receptor beta chain was sequenced for a study of esophageal squamous cell carcinoma under preoperative chemotherapy. The sample's time point: before preoperative PTX-NDP chemotherapy. TCRdb ran MiXCR on the PCR reads and lists one entry per CDR3 protein. The table shows 6,600 or so distinct CDR3 sequences, with roughly 30% occurring only once. The sample holds a few counts of this clonotype. Trimming removed 2 bases at V and 5 bases at J, with 9 bases between. The CDR3 runs to 13 residues. CDR1 and CDR2 from the germline V gene are ENHRY and SYGVKD. J is TRBJ1-2 and V is TRBV10-3, with D unclear. The sample was gathered from a patient given preoperative chemotherapy. The receptor was derived from a human donor with esophageal squamous cell carcinoma. The donor label of this sample is uncertain. Written as DNA, the CDR3 is TGTGCCATCAGTGAGGACGAATCATATGGCTACACCTTC. Translation: CAISEDESYGYTF.